These T cell receptor beta chains were read from a single sample in a study of blood T cell repertoires in COVID-19. Assay: immunoSEQ multiplex PCR; the TCRdb copy retains only in-frame clones and omits some. The sample carries 250,000 to 300,000 clones, around 86% recorded once. Sequenced: peripheral blood. The receptor source for this set is a man aged 45-65 years with acute or convalescent COVID-19. The CDR3 runs from the conserved cysteine through the conserved F or W. A D gene is named only where the DNA matches it firmly. A row's size may be missing; if present it is once, few, many or a size class.

CDR3: CACGQVLGEQYF
DNA: TGTGCCTGTGGACAGGTACTAGGGGAGCAGTACTTC
D: TRBD1
J: TRBJ2-7
V: TRBV7-9
length: 12
size: few

CDR3: CASSLTRRQGPMNTEAFF
DNA: TGTGCCAGCAGCTTAACCCGTAGACAGGGACCCATGAACACTGAAGCTTTCTTT
D: TRBD1
J: TRBJ1-1
V: TRBV7-3
length: 18
size: once

CDR3: CASRGRSEGQYF
DNA: TGTGCCAGCCGGGGGAGGAGCGAAGGGCAGTACTTC
D: NA
J: TRBJ2-7
V: TRBV12-3/TRBV12-4
length: 12
size: NA

CDR3: CASSINPAETQYF
DNA: TGTGCCAGCAGCATAAATCCTGCGGAGACCCAGTACTTC
D: NA
J: TRBJ2-5
V: TRBV6-4
length: 13
size: NA

CDR3: CASSPSLNRETNEQYF
DNA: TGTGCCAGCTCACCCTCTTTGAACAGGGAAACCAACGAGCAGTACTTC
D: NA
J: TRBJ2-7
V: TRBV18
length: 16
size: once

CDR3: CASSPLVQGNTEAFF
DNA: TGTGCCAGCTCACCCCTGGTCCAGGGAAACACTGAAGCTTTCTTT
D: NA
J: TRBJ1-1
V: TRBV18
length: 15
size: once

CDR3: CASSLRSGTYNEQFF
DNA: TGTGCCAGCAGCTTGCGTAGCGGAACTTACAATGAGCAGTTCTTC
D: NA
J: TRBJ2-1
V: TRBV5-4
length: 15
size: NA

CDR3: CASEGDRGTGELFF
DNA: TGTGCCAGTGAGGGGGACAGGGGTACCGGGGAGCTGTTTTTT
D: TRBD1
J: TRBJ2-2
V: TRBV19
length: 14
size: NA

CDR3: CASSLTGIRGYTF
DNA: TGTGCCAGCAGCCTGACAGGGATACGTGGCTACACCTTC
D: TRBD1
J: TRBJ1-2
V: TRBV2
length: 13
size: NA

CDR3: CASNQANYGYTF
DNA: TGTGCCAGCAACCAGGCTAACTATGGCTACACCTTC
D: NA
J: TRBJ1-2
V: TRBV2
length: 12
size: NA

CDR3: CASSIVWQGGSPLHF
DNA: TGTGCCAGTAGTATAGTTTGGCAGGGAGGCTCACCCCTCCACTTT
D: NA
J: TRBJ1-6
V: TRBV19
length: 15
size: NA

CDR3: CASSQAGGSTEAFF
DNA: TGTGCCAGCAGCCAAGCCGGGGGGAGCACTGAAGCTTTCTTT
D: NA
J: TRBJ1-1
V: TRBV14
length: 14
size: few

CDR3: CASSRGLAGGSYEQYF
DNA: TGTGCCAGTAGTAGAGGACTAGCGGGGGGATCCTACGAGCAGTACTTC
D: TRBD2
J: TRBJ2-7
V: TRBV19
length: 16
size: NA

CDR3: CASTIGQGHLNTEAFF
DNA: TGTGCCAGCACCATTGGACAGGGGCATCTGAACACTGAAGCTTTCTTT
D: TRBD1
J: TRBJ1-1
V: TRBV5-5
length: 16
size: NA

CDR3: CATSRGGRTMNTEAFF
DNA: TGTGCCACCAGCAGAGGGGGCAGAACCATGAACACTGAAGCTTTCTTT
D: NA
J: TRBJ1-1
V: TRBV15
length: 16
size: NA

CDR3: CAWSLPGQGAVSTGYTF
DNA: TGTGCCTGGAGCCTACCGGGACAGGGGGCAGTTTCGACTGGCTACACCTTC
D: TRBD1
J: TRBJ1-2
V: TRBV30
length: 17
size: once

CDR3: CASSYKTGNTEAFF
DNA: TGCGCCAGCAGCTATAAGACAGGGAACACTGAAGCTTTCTTT
D: NA
J: TRBJ1-1
V: TRBV10-1
length: 14
size: NA

CDR3: CASSRRSYTQYF
DNA: TGTGCCAGCAGCAGAAGGAGTTATACGCAGTATTTT
D: NA
J: TRBJ2-3
V: TRBV7-2
length: 12
size: NA

CDR3: CSVGTSGEETQYF
DNA: TGCAGCGTCGGGACTAGCGGAGAAGAGACCCAGTACTTC
D: TRBD2
J: TRBJ2-5
V: TRBV29-1
length: 13
size: NA

CDR3: CATSADRVNTEAFF
DNA: TGTGCCACCTCAGCGGACAGGGTGAACACTGAAGCTTTCTTT
D: TRBD1
J: TRBJ1-1
V: TRBV19
length: 14
size: NA

CDR3: CASSLPGQGREQYF
DNA: TGTGCCAGCAGCTTACCTGGACAAGGGAGGGAGCAGTACTTC
D: NA
J: TRBJ2-7
V: TRBV7-8
length: 14
size: NA

CDR3: CASSDTVGGSGQPQHF
DNA: TGCGCCAGCAGCGACACAGTCGGGGGATCGGGTCAGCCCCAGCATTTT
D: NA
J: TRBJ1-5
V: TRBV5-1
length: 16
size: once

CDR3: CASSPGDTPPSGYTF
DNA: TGTGCCAGCTCACCGGGGGACACCCCGCCGAGTGGCTACACCTTC
D: NA
J: TRBJ1-2
V: TRBV18
length: 15
size: NA

CDR3: CSFSQGRSNQPQHF
DNA: TGCAGCTTTTCACAGGGTAGAAGCAATCAGCCCCAGCATTTT
D: NA
J: TRBJ1-5
V: TRBV29-1
length: 14
size: NA

CDR3: CVAGAYNSPLHF
DNA: TGTGTGGCAGGGGCCTATAATTCACCCCTCCACTTT
D: NA
J: TRBJ1-6
V: TRBV30
length: 12
size: NA

CDR3: CASSQTHLGTGVHYEQYF
DNA: TGCGCCAGCAGCCAGACCCACCTCGGGACAGGGGTCCACTACGAGCAGTACTTC
D: TRBD1
J: TRBJ2-7
V: TRBV4-1
length: 18
size: NA

CDR3: CAWSFAGLNTEAFF
DNA: TGTGCCTGGAGTTTTGCGGGTTTGAACACTGAAGCTTTCTTT
D: NA
J: TRBJ1-1
V: TRBV30
length: 14
size: NA

CDR3: CASSEDRVWYFLHF
DNA: TGTGCCAGCAGTGAGGACAGGGTGTGGTATTTCCTCCACTTT
D: TRBD1
J: TRBJ1-6
V: TRBV2
length: 14
size: NA